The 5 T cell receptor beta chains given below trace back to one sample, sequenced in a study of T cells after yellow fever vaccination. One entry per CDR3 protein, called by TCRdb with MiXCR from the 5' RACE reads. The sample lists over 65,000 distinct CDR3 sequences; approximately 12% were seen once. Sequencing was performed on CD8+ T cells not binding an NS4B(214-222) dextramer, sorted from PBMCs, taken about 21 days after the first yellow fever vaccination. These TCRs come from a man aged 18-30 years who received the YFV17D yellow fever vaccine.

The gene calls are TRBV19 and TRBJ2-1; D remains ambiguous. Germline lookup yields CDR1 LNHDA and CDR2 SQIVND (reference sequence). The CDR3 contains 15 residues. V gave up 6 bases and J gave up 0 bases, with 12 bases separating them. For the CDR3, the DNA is TGTGCCAGTAGCGCCGGGTTCTCCTCCTACAATGAGCAGTTCTTC. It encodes CASSAGFSSYNEQFF.

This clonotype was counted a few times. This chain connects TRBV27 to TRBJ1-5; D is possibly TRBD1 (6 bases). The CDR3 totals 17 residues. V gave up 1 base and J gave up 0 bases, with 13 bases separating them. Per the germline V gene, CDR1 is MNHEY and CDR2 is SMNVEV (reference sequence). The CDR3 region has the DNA TGTGCCAGCAGTTTATTAGGGGGACCCTATAGCAATCAGCCCCAGCATTTT. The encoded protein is CASSLLGGPYSNQPQHF.

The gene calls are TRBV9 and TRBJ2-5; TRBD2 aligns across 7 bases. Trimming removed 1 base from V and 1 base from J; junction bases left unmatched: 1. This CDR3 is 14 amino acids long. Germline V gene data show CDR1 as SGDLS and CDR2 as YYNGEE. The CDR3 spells CASSVWGGQETQYF. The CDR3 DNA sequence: TGTGCCAGCAGCGTATGGGGGGGCCAAGAGACCCAGTACTTC. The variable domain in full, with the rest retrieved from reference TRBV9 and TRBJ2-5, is DSGVTQTPKHLITATGQRVTLRCSPRSGDLSVYWYQQSLDQGLQFLIQYYNGEERAKGNILERFSAQQFPDLHSELNLSSLELGDSALYFCASSVWGGQETQYFGPGTRLLVL.

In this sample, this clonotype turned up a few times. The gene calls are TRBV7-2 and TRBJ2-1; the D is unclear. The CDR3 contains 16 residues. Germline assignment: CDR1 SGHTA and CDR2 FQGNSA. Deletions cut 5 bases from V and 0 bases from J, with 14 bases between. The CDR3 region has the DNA TGTGCCAGCAGCCCTACCCCCGGTCGCTCCTACAATGAGCAGTTCTTC. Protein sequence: CASSPTPGRSYNEQFF.

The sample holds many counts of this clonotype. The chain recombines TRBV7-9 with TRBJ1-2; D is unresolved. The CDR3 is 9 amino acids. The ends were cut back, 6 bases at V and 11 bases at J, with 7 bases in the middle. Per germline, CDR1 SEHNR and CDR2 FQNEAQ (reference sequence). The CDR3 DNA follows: TGTGCCAGCAGTGCCTCTTACACCTTC. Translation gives CASSASYTF.